This TCR beta chain was sequenced during a study of T cells after yellow fever vaccination. For TCR, cDNA came from 5'RACE template switching, which added a universal primer site and UMIs. MiXCR was run by TCRdb on the 5' RACE reads, yielding one entry per CDR3 protein. The sample lists some 420,000 distinct CDR3 sequences, about 19% occurring once. General study points: Across the CD4 and CD8 compartments, a small share of clonotypes was present in both. The secondary response peaked faster, at day 5 versus 15, but was weaker. Booster samples showed a return of most primary-vaccination clones (around 96% CD4, over 70% CD8).

In its sample, this clonotype was seen a few times. What it binds is not known. The source is a man in his late teens or twenties who received the YFV17D yellow fever vaccine. Sequenced material: PBMCs, taken before the yellow fever booster vaccination.

The CDR3, as DNA: TGTGCCAGCACCCGGGGGGGTCCGGAGACCCAGTACTTC. It codes for CASTRGGPETQYF. The rearrangement uses TRBV7-8 and TRBJ2-5; 8 nucleotides line up with TRBD2. This CDR3 spans 13 amino acids. Germline loops: CDR1 SGHVS, CDR2 FQNEAQ. V lost 7 bases and J lost 5; bases outside the gene matches: 6. The variable domain in full, completed from reference TRBV7-8 and TRBJ2-5, reads GAGVSQSPRYKVAKRGQDVALRCDPISGHVSLFWYQQALGQGPEFLTYFQNEAQLDKSGLPSDRFFAERPEGSVSTLKIQRTQQEDSAVYLCASTRGGPETQYFGPGTRLLVL.